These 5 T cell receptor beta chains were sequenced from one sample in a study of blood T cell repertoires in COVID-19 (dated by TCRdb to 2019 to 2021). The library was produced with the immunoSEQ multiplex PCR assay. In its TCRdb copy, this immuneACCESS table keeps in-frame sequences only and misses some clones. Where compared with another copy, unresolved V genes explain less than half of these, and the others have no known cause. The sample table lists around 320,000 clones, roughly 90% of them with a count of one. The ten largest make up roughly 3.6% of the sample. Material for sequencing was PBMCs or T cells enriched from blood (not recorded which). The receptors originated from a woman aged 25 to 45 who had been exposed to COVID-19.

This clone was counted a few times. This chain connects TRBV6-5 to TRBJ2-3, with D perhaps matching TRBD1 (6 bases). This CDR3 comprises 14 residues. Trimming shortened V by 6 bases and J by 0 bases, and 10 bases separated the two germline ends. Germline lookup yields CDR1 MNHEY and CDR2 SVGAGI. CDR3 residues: CASRRTASTDTQYF. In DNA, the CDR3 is TGTGCCAGCAGGAGGACAGCTAGCACAGATACGCAGTATTTT.

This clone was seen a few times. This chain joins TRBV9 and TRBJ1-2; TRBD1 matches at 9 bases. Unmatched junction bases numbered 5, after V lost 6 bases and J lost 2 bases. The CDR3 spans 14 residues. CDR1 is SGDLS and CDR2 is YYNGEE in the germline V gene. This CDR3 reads CASTRTGENYGYTF. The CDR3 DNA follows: TGTGCCAGCACCCGGACAGGGGAGAACTATGGCTACACCTTC.

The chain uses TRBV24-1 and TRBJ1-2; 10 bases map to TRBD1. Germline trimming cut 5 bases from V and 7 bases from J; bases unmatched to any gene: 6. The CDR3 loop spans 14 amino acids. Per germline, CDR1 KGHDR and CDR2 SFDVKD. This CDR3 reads CATSVGTGVGGYTF. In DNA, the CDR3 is TGTGCCACCAGTGTAGGGACAGGGGTCGGTGGCTACACCTTC.

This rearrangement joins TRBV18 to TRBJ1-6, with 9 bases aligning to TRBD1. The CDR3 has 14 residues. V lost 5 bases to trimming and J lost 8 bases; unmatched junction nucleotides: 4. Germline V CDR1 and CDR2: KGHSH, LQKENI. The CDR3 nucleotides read TGTGCCAGCTCAAATACAGGGGGCGATTCACCCCTCCACTTT. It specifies CASSNTGGDSPLHF.

The CDR3 is CASKIPGSGNTIYF. In DNA, the CDR3 is TGTGCCAGCAAGATTCCCGGCTCTGGAAACACCATATATTTT. V usage is TRBV6-5 and J usage is TRBJ1-3, with D unresolved. The V and J ends lost 7 bases and 0 bases respectively, with 10 bases between them. Germline V lookup: CDR1 MNHEY, CDR2 SVGAGI. The CDR3 contains 14 residues.